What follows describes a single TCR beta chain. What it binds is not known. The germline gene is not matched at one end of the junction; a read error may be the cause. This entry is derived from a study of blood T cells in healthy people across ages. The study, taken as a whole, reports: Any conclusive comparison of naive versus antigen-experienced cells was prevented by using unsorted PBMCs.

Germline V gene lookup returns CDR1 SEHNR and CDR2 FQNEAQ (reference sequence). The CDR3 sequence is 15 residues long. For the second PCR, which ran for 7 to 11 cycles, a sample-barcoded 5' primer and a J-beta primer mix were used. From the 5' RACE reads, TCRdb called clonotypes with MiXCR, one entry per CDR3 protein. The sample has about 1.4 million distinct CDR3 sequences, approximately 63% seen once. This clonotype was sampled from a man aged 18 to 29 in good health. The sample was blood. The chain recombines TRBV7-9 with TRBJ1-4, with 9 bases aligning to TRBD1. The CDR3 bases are TGTGCCAGCAGCTCGAGTGGACAGGGGAATGAGAAACTGTTTTTT. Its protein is CASSSSGQGNEKLFF.